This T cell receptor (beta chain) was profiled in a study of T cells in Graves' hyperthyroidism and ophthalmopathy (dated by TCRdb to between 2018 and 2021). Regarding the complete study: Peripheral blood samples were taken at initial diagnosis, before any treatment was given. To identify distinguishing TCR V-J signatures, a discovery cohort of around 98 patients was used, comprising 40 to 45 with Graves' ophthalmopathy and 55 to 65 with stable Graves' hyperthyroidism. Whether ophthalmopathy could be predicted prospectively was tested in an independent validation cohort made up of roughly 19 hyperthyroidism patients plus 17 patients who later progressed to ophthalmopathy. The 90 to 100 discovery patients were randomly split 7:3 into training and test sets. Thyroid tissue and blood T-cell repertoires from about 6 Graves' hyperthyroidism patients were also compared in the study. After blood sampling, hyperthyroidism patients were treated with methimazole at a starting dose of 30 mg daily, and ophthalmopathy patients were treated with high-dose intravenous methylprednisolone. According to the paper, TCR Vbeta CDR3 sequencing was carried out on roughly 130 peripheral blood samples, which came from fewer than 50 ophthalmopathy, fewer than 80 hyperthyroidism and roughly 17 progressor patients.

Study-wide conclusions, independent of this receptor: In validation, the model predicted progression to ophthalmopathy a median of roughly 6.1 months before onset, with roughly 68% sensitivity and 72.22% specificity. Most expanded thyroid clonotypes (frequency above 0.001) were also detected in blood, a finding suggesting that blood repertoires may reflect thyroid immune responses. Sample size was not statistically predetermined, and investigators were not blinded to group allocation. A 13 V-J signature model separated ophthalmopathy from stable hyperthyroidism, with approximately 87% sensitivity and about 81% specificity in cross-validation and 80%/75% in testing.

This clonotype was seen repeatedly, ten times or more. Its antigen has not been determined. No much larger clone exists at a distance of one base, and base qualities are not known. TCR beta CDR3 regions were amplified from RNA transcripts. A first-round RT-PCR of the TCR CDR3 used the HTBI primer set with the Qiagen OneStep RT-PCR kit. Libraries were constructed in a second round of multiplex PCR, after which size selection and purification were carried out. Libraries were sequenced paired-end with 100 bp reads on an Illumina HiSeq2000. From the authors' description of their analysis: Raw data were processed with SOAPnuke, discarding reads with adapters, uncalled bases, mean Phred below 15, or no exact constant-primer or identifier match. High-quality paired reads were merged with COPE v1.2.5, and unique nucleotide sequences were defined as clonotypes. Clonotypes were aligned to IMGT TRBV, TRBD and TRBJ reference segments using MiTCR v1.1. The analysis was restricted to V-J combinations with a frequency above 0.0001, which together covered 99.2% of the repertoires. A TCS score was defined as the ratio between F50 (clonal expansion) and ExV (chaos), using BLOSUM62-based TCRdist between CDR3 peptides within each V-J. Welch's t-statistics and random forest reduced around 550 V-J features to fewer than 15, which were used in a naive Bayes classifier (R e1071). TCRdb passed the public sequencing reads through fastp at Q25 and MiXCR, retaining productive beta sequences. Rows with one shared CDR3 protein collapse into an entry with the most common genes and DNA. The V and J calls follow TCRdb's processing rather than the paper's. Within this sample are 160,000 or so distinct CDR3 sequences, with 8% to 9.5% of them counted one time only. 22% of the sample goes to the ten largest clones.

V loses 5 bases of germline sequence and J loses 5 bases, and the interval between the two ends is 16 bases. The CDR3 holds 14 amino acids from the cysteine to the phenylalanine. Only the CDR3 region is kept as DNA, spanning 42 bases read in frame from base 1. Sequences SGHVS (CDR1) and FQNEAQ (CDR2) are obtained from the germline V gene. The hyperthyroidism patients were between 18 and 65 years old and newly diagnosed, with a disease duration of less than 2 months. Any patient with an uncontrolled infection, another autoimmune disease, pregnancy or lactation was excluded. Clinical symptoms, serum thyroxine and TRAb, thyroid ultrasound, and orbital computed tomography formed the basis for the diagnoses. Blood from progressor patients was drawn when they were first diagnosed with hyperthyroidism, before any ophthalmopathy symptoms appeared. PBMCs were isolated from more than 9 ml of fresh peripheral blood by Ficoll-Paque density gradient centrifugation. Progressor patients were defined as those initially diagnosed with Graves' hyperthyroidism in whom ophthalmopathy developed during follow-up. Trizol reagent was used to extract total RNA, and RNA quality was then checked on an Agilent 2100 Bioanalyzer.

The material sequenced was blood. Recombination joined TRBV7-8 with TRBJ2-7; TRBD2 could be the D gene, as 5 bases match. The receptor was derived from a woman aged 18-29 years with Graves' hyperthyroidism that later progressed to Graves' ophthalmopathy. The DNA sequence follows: TGTGCCAGCAGCCCCGTCTTTTCGGGGAACGAGCAGTACTTC. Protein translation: CASSPVFSGNEQYF.